This TCR beta chain came from a study of blood T cell repertoires in COVID-19. For the study at large: Samples taken during acute and convalescent COVID-19 were collected in the United States, Italy and Spain. T cells, B-cell-depleted T cells, or PBMCs provided the cDNA or gDNA that served as material.

TCRdb's table, derived via immunoSEQ multiplex PCR, lists solely in-frame clones and lacks some. The table lists 15,000 to 20,000 clones, 70% to 85% of them singletons. The germline V gene has CDR1 MNHEY and CDR2 SVGEGT. V trimming: 0 bases; J trimming: 11 bases; junction bases outside the gene matches: 10. This CDR3 is built from 15 residues. Sequences were obtained from peripheral blood. This clonotype was sampled from a human donor in a cohort sampled during active COVID-19. The chain carries TRBV6-2 or TRBV6-3 and TRBJ2-3; 8 bases are shared with TRBD2. The CDR3 reads CASSYSSGAQDVQYF. The CDR3 DNA follows: TGTGCCAGCAGTTACTCTAGCGGGGCACAGGATGTGCAGTATTTT.